This TCR beta chain derives from a study of blood T cell repertoires in COVID-19. V was cut by 6 bases and J by 2 bases, with 14 bases left in between. Germline V CDR1 and CDR2: MNHEY, SVGAGI. There are 14 residues in the CDR3. Clones were sequenced by immunoSEQ multiplex PCR, and TCRdb holds only the in-frame ones, with some missing. Of more than 200,000 clones listed, about 84% are singletons. The sequenced sample was PBMCs or T cells enriched from blood (not recorded which). The origin of this receptor is a man between 60 and 75 years old who had recovered from COVID-19. The chain employs TRBV6-5 and TRBJ2-7; the D gene is possibly TRBD1 (6 bases). DNA for the CDR3: TGTGCCAGCAGATCCGACAGGTTCCCCTACGAGCAGTACTTC. Encoded protein: CASRSDRFPYEQYF.